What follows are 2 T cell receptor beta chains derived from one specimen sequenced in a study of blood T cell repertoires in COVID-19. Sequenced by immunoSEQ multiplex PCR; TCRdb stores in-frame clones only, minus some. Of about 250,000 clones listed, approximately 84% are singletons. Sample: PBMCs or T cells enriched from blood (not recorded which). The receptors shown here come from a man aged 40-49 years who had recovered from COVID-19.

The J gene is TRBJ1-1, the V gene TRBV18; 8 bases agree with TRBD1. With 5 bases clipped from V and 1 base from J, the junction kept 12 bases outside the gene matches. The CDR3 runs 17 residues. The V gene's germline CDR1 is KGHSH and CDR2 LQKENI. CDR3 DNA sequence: TGTGCCAGCTCAATAAGACAGGGGATGTTGGAGAACACTGAAGCTTTCTTT. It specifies CASSIRQGMLENTEAFF. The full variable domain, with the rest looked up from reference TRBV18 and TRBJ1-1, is NAGVMQNPRHLVRRRGQEARLRCSPMKGHSHVYWYRQLPEEGLKFMVYLQKENIIDESGMPKERFSAEFPKEGPSILRIQQVVRGDSAAYFCASSIRQGMLENTEAFFGQGTRLTVV.

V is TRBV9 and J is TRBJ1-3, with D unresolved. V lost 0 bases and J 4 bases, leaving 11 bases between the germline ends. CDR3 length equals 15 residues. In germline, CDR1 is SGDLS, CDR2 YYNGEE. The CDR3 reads CASSVDGVSGNTIYF. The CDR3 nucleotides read TGTGCCAGCAGCGTAGACGGGGTCTCCGGAAACACCATATATTTT.